This TCR beta chain was captured in a study of beta chain features in type 1 diabetes. Study-level background: All samples yielded roughly 100,000,000 examined sorted cells. Whole-study results and caveats: All four CD4+ subsets of Type 1 diabetes patients contained TCRB CDR3s that were moderately but significantly shorter. It was among patients, rather than healthy donors, that naive, central memory and Treg TCRB repertoires appeared more similar.

Germline V gene data show CDR1 as SGHNT and CDR2 as YENEEA. This CDR3 has 16 residues. The ends lost 5 bases at V and 10 bases at J; junction bases unmatched: 14. TCRB transcripts that were expressed got sequenced, as all of the isolated RNA had been reverse transcribed. Some clones are missing from TCRdb's copy, which holds only in-frame ones; the method was immunoSEQ multiplex PCR. Of about 370,000 clones detected, 9.6% appear once; the ten largest clones hold 0.6%. With respect to this clone: Its specificity is unknown.

The rearrangement uses TRBV11-3 and TRBJ2-1, with 10 positions matching TRBD2. The material sequenced was central memory CD4+ T cells from blood. This clonotype was obtained from a man aged 25 to 45 with type 1 diabetes. In nucleotides, the CDR3 is TGTGCCAGCAGCCCCCAAGCGGGAGGGTCTGCCGGGGAGCAGTTCTTC. It yields the protein CASSPQAGGSAGEQFF.